This TCR beta chain was obtained from a study of cytomegalovirus exposure and HLA in healthy donors. Germline V lookup: CDR1 GTSNPN, CDR2 SVGIG (reference sequence). CDR3 length: 12 residues. Trimming shortened V by 1 base and J by 7 bases, and 10 bases separated the two germline ends. TCRdb's copy holds only in-frame clones and misses some; the assay was immunoSEQ multiplex PCR. Among 150,000 to 200,000 clones listed, about 83% were seen once. As regards this clone: As yet, its antigen is unknown.

Findings and limits, study-wide: According to a subsequent analysis, TCR clusters identified in the first cohort showed a tendency to co-occur across the 100 to 150 validation repertoires. Many donors shared some public TCRs, even though most TCR sequences were rare.

The sample was PBMCs. J is TRBJ2-5 and V is TRBV30; a weak D match, TRBD2 (6 bases). The source of this sequence is a woman aged 18 to 35 in good health and CMV-seronegative. This CDR3 is CAWSGTGGTQYF. The DNA of the CDR3 is TGTGCCTGGAGTGGGACCGGGGGGACCCAGTACTTC. Full variable domain (outside the CDR3, taken from reference TRBV30 and TRBJ2-5): SQTIHQWPATLVQPVGSPLSLECTVEGTSNPNLYWYRQAAGRGLQLLFYSVGIGQISSEVPQNLSASRPQDRQFILSSKKLLLSDSGFYLCAWSGTGGTQYFGPGTRLLVL.